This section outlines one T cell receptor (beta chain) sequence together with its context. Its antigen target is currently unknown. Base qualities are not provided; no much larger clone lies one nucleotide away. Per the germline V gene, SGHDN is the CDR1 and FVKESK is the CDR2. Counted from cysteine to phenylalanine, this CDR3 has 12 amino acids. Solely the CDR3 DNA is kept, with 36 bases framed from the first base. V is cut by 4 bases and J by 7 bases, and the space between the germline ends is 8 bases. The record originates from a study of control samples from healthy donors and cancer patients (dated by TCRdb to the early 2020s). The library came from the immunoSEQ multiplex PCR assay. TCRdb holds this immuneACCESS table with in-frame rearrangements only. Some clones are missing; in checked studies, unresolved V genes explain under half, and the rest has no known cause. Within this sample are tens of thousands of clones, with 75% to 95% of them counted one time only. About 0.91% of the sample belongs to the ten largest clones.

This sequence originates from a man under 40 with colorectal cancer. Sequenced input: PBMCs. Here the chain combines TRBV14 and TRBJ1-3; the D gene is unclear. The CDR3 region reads CASSPAGNTIYF. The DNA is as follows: TGTGCCAGCAGCCCCGCGGGGAACACCATATATTTT.